Following are 32 T cell receptor beta chains from one sample sequenced in a study of T cell changes during pregnancy in multiple sclerosis. The table came from immunoSEQ multiplex PCR; TCRdb's copy has only in-frame clones and leaves some out. The repertoire holds about 40,000 clones, approximately 90% seen once, with around 0.57% in the top ten. Sequencing was performed on CD4+ T cells from peripheral blood mononuclear cells, taken before pregnancy. The receptors come from a female donor with multiple sclerosis, enrolled in a pregnancy study.

The gene calls are TRBV6-8 and TRBJ1-1; D perhaps matches TRBD1 (5 bases). The CDR3 is 14 amino acids. Germline CDR1 MNHGY, CDR2 SAAAGT. Trimming shortened V by 6 bases and J by 1 base, and 12 bases separated the two germline ends. CDR3 DNA sequence: TGTGCCAGCAGAGCTGCGGGGGAGAACACTGAAGCTTTCTTT. This codes for CASRAAGENTEAFF.

This sequence joins TRBV6-5 and TRBJ1-1, with 9 nucleotides matching TRBD1. CDR1 is MNHEY and CDR2 is SVGAGI in the germline V gene. The junction had 7 bases not matched to a gene; V was cut back by 5 bases and J by 6 bases. The CDR3 is 14 residues long. The CDR3 region has the DNA TGTGCCAGCAGTCCCGGGACAGGGTGGGCTGAAGCTTTCTTT. This sequence encodes CASSPGTGWAEAFF.

This chain joins TRBV4-1 and TRBJ1-1, with D maybe TRBD1 (6 bases). This CDR3 comprises 14 residues. V shed 4 bases and J shed 4 bases, with 13 bases lying between them. Germline values: CDR1 MGHRA, CDR2 YSYEKL. For the CDR3, the DNA is TGCGCCAGCAGCCGCTACAGGGATGTCACTGAAGCTTTCTTT. It encodes CASSRYRDVTEAFF.

The table lists this clone with a count of one. This chain connects TRBV7-8 to TRBJ2-5, with D perhaps matching TRBD1 (5 bases). Germline loops: CDR1 SGHVS, CDR2 FQNEAQ. V gave up 5 bases and J gave up 1 base, with 14 bases separating them. This CDR3 is built from 15 residues. This CDR3 is CASSLVGVPQETQYF. The CDR3 coding sequence is TGTGCCAGCAGCCTAGTAGGGGTACCCCAAGAGACCCAGTACTTC. Together with reference TRBV7-8 and TRBJ2-5, the CDR3 gives the full variable domain: GAGVSQSPRYKVAKRGQDVALRCDPISGHVSLFWYQQALGQGPEFLTYFQNEAQLDKSGLPSDRFFAERPEGSVSTLKIQRTQQEDSAVYLCASSLVGVPQETQYFGPGTRLLVL.

The J gene is TRBJ1-2, the V gene TRBV9; TRBD1 aligns across 7 bases. J lost 5 bases, V lost 5 bases, and 9 bases had no gene match. The germline V gene has CDR1 SGDLS and CDR2 YYNGEE. The CDR3 spans 14 residues. This CDR3 reads CASRHTGTAYGYTF. The DNA for the CDR3 is TGTGCCAGCAGACACACTGGGACAGCTTATGGCTACACCTTC.

This chain joins TRBV19 and TRBJ2-5; TRBD1 aligns across 11 bases. V lost 5 bases to trimming and J lost 3 bases; unmatched junction nucleotides: 5. The CDR3 runs to 15 residues. The germline CDR1 and CDR2 sequences are LNHDA and SQIVND (reference sequence). DNA for the CDR3: TGTGCCAGTAGTCGCCGGGACAGGGGGAAAGAGACCCAGTACTTC. It encodes CASSRRDRGKETQYF.

This clone was picked up one time. CDR3 in amino acids: CASSSQTGSWNYGYTF. DNA for the CDR3: TGCGCCAGCAGCTCGCAGACAGGGAGTTGGAACTATGGCTACACCTTC. The chain has TRBV5-1 and TRBJ1-2, with 7 bases lining up with TRBD1. With 3 bases clipped from V and 2 bases from J, the junction kept 10 bases outside the gene matches. The CDR3 covers 16 residues. CDR1 and CDR2 from the germline V gene are SGHRS and YFSETQ.

By frequency in the sample, this clone is medium-sized (0.01 to 0.1%). This chain uses TRBV5-1 with TRBJ2-5; TRBD2 agrees at 9 bases. Trimming removed 5 bases from V and 5 bases from J; junction bases left unmatched: 13. Germline V gene lookup returns CDR1 SGHRS and CDR2 YFSETQ. The CDR3 has 16 residues. CDR3 sequence: CASSIGERGAGETQYF. CDR3 nucleotide sequence: TGCGCCAGCAGTATCGGAGAGCGGGGGGCCGGGGAGACCCAGTACTTC.

CDR3 sequence: CASSAGTRGETQYF. In nucleotides, the CDR3 is TGTGCCAGCAGCGCCGGGACCCGGGGGGAGACCCAGTACTTC. The chain recombines TRBV9 with TRBJ2-5; TRBD2 might be the D (6 bases). Trimming left V 3 bases short and J 5 bases short, with 14 bases between. This CDR3 has 14 residues. Per the germline V gene, CDR1 is SGDLS and CDR2 is YYNGEE. Full variable domain (remainder filled in from reference TRBV9 and TRBJ2-5): DSGVTQTPKHLITATGQRVTLRCSPRSGDLSVYWYQQSLDQGLQFLIQYYNGEERAKGNILERFSAQQFPDLHSELNLSSLELGDSALYFCASSAGTRGETQYFGPGTRLLVL.

This CDR3 is CASSLGREIDWGNQPQHF. The DNA for the CDR3 is TGTGCCAGCAGCTTAGGAAGGGAGATAGATTGGGGCAATCAGCCCCAGCATTTT. The J gene is TRBJ1-5, the V gene TRBV7-8; D unresolved. V was cut by 1 base and J by 2 bases, with 18 bases left in between. The CDR3 has 18 residues. Germline-derived CDR1 and CDR2 are SGHVS and FQNEAQ.

This clone was seen a handful of times. V and J are TRBV18 and TRBJ2-1; D may be TRBD1 (6 bases). Per germline, CDR1 KGHSH and CDR2 LQKENI. V lost 2 bases, J lost 2 bases, and 19 bases lay in between. The CDR3 is 18 amino acids. As DNA, the CDR3 is TGTGCCAGCTCACCAATGCTGGGTAGGCAGGGGACCTACAATGAGCAGTTCTTC. It is translated as CASSPMLGRQGTYNEQFF.

The V and J genes are TRBV7-2 and TRBJ2-3, with 11 bases aligning to TRBD2. Germline lookup yields CDR1 SGHTA and CDR2 FQGNSA. This CDR3 comprises 18 residues. V dropped 7 bases and J dropped 1; count of bases not matched to a gene: 13. This CDR3 reads CASKLRLVTSGGTDTQYF. As DNA, the CDR3 is TGTGCCAGCAAGCTTAGGTTGGTGACTAGCGGGGGCACAGATACGCAGTATTTT.

The chain combines TRBV7-9 with TRBJ1-1; D uncertain. The V gene's germline CDR1 is SEHNR and CDR2 FQNEAQ (reference sequence). The CDR3 covers 12 residues. The V end was cut by 5 bases, the J end by 7 bases, with 11 bases between. Here the CDR3 reads CASSIGGSEAFF. Here the CDR3 DNA reads TGTGCCAGCAGCATCGGAGGCAGTGAAGCTTTCTTT.

This rearrangement joins TRBV2 to TRBJ1-1, with TRBD1 matching over 9 bases. The CDR3 is made up of 15 amino acids. CDR1 is SNHLY and CDR2 is FYNNEI in the germline V gene. The junction had 3 bases not matched to a gene; V was cut back by 3 bases and J by 1 base. For the CDR3, the DNA is TGTGCCAGCAGTGACCCGGGACAGGGGAACACTGAAGCTTTCTTT. It codes for CASSDPGQGNTEAFF.

CDR3 amino acids: CASSEAVGDIANYGYTF. In DNA, the CDR3 is TGTGCCAGCAGTGAAGCGGTGGGGGACATCGCTAACTATGGCTACACCTTC. This chain connects TRBV2 to TRBJ1-2; TRBD1 is a possible D gene (6 bases). Germline CDR1 and CDR2: SNHLY and FYNNEI. V shed 0 bases and J shed 0 bases, with 14 bases lying between them. The CDR3 runs to 17 residues.

The V and J genes are TRBV7-9 and TRBJ2-2; perhaps TRBD1 as D (5 bases). V lost 2 bases to trimming and J lost 5 bases, with 9 bases between them. Germline CDR1 and CDR2: SEHNR and FQNEAQ (reference sequence). This CDR3 region has 14 residues. Here the CDR3 reads CASSLRGSTGELFF. CDR3 sequence (DNA): TGTGCCAGCAGCTTAAGGGGTAGTACCGGGGAGCTGTTTTTT.

This rearrangement joins TRBV30 to TRBJ1-4, with D perhaps TRBD1 (5 bases). Germline V CDR1 and CDR2: GTSNPN, SVGIG (reference sequence). V lost 0 bases and J lost 6, with 11 bases in between. CDR3 length: 14 residues. This CDR3 is CAWSVSRVDEKLFF. The CDR3 DNA sequence: TGTGCCTGGAGTGTAAGCAGGGTGGATGAAAAACTGTTTTTT.

This chain uses TRBV2 with TRBJ2-5; TRBD1 aligns across 8 bases. CDR1 is SNHLY, CDR2 FYNNEI, per germline. The V segment lost 6 bases and the J segment 9 bases; nucleotides outside the gene matches: 15. This CDR3 is built from 15 residues. The CDR3 protein is CASRDRGPSNSAQYF. Here the CDR3 DNA reads TGTGCCAGCAGAGACAGGGGCCCCTCTAACAGTGCCCAGTACTTC.

The gene calls are TRBV6-4 and TRBJ1-5; D possibly corresponds to TRBD1 (5 bases). The germline CDR1 and CDR2 sequences are MRHNA and SNTAGT. V was cut by 3 bases and J by 4 bases, with 10 bases left in between. The CDR3 runs 14 residues. CDR3 residues: CASSDPRQNQPQHF. DNA of the CDR3: TGTGCCAGCAGTGATCCCCGACAGAATCAGCCCCAGCATTTT.

This clone was seen only once. This may be a read error, as it is one base from a much larger clone. This chain joins TRBV7-3 and TRBJ1-3; TRBD1 is a possible D gene (6 bases). V shed 5 bases and J shed 6 bases, with 14 bases lying between them. CDR1 and CDR2 from the germline V gene are SGHTA and FQGTGA. CDR3 length equals 14 residues. In nucleotides, the CDR3 is TGTGCCAGCAGCGAGCAGGGGTATGAAAACACCATATATTTT. Its translation: CASSEQGYENTIYF.

The V and J genes are TRBV11-2 and TRBJ2-5; 8 nucleotides agree with TRBD2. Per germline, CDR1 SGHAT and CDR2 FQNNGV. After removal of 4 bases from V and 7 bases from J, the junction contained 11 bases not matched to a gene. The CDR3 covers 15 residues. The CDR3 sequence is CASSSSSAGGGTQYF. In DNA form, the CDR3 reads TGTGCCAGCAGCTCCTCTTCTGCGGGGGGTGGGACCCAGTACTTC.

The CDR3 loop reads CACTRLWVADSYNEQFF. DNA of the CDR3: TGTGCCTGCACTAGGCTCTGGGTAGCGGACTCCTACAATGAGCAGTTCTTC. The rearrangement links TRBV30 to TRBJ2-1; perhaps TRBD2 as D (6 bases). Germline loops: CDR1 GTSNPN, CDR2 SVGIG (reference sequence). V lost 6 bases to trimming and J lost 0 bases, with 21 bases between them. The CDR3 extends over 17 amino acids.

The V gene is TRBV11-2, the J gene TRBJ1-4; D ambiguous. Germline CDR1 reads SGHAT; CDR2 reads FQNNGV. V was trimmed by 0 bases and J by 0 bases, leaving 8 bases between them. The CDR3 runs to 16 residues. This chain's CDR3 is CASSLDRGATNEKLFF. As DNA, the CDR3 is TGTGCCAGCAGCTTAGATCGCGGTGCAACTAATGAAAAACTGTTTTTT.

The gene calls are TRBV2 and TRBJ1-1, with 8 bases aligning to TRBD1. V was clipped by 6 bases and J by 4 bases; unmatched bases: 4. Germline-derived CDR1 and CDR2 are SNHLY and FYNNEI. This CDR3 is 13 amino acids long. CDR3 amino acids: CASRETGATEAFF. For the CDR3, the DNA is TGTGCCAGCAGGGAGACAGGGGCCACTGAAGCTTTCTTT.

The chain has TRBV28 and TRBJ2-6; TRBD2 matches 15 bases. Trimming at V came to 5 bases and at J to 2 bases, leaving 4 bases not matched to a gene. There are 18 residues in the CDR3. Germline lookup yields CDR1 MDHEN and CDR2 SYDVKM. CDR3 region: CASSRGLAGGTGANVLTF. CDR3 DNA sequence: TGTGCCAGCAGTAGGGGACTAGCGGGGGGCACTGGGGCCAACGTCCTGACTTTC.

J is TRBJ1-4 and V is TRBV2; no definite D call. Germline V gene sequence: CDR1 SNHLY, CDR2 FYNNEI. The CDR3 consists of 15 residues. Trimming removed 2 bases at V and 4 bases at J, with 11 bases between. CDR3 nucleotides: TGTGCCAGCAGTGAAATCGCCGGGTATAATGAAAAACTGTTTTTT. Encoded protein: CASSEIAGYNEKLFF.

This chain uses TRBV11-2 with TRBJ1-2, with D unclear. V dropped 3 bases and J dropped 8 bases, with 16 bases sitting between them. The CDR3 length is 14 residues. Germline CDR1 and CDR2: SGHAT and FQNNGV. The CDR3 sequence is CASSLIKSPMGYTF. The CDR3 coding sequence is TGTGCCAGCAGCTTGATTAAGTCCCCTATGGGCTACACCTTC. Filled out from reference TRBV11-2 and TRBJ1-2, the complete variable domain reads EAGVAQSPRYKIIEKRQSVAFWCNPISGHATLYWYQQILGQGPKLLIQFQNNGVVDDSQLPKDRFSAERLKGVDSTLKIQPAKLEDSAVYLCASSLIKSPMGYTFGSGTRLTVV.

The chain employs TRBV7-3 and TRBJ2-1; TRBD2 agrees at 9 bases. CDR3 length: 16 amino acids. The trim removed 4 bases at V and 8 bases at J, leaving 12 bases unmatched. Germline CDR1 reads SGHTA; CDR2 reads FQGTGA. The CDR3 DNA sequence: TGTGCCAGCAGCTCGACCGGGACTAGCCTCCCCCATGAGCAGTTCTTC. Protein: CASSSTGTSLPHEQFF.

The gene calls are TRBV4-3 and TRBJ2-2; 10 bases align to TRBD2. The V and J ends lost 5 bases and 5 bases, in that order; junction bases with no gene match: 11. The CDR3 loop spans 17 amino acids. CDR1 is LGHNA, CDR2 YSLEER, per germline. The CDR3, as DNA: TGCGCCAGCAGCGCTGAACCAGCGGGGGGGCCGACCGGGGAGCTGTTTTTT. Amino acids: CASSAEPAGGPTGELFF.

The chain recombines TRBV28 with TRBJ1-3; D not certain. V dropped 2 bases and J dropped 4 bases, with 9 bases sitting between them. Germline CDR1 MDHEN, CDR2 SYDVKM. The CDR3 length is 14 residues. The CDR3: CASSLRGSGNTIYF. In nucleotides, the CDR3 is TGTGCCAGCAGTTTACGGGGTTCGGGAAACACCATATATTTT. Full variable domain (outside the CDR3, taken from reference TRBV28 and TRBJ1-3): DVKVTQSSRYLVKRTGEKVFLECVQDMDHENMFWYRQDPGLGLRLIYFSYDVKMKEKGDIPEGYSVSREKKERFSLILESASTNQTSMYLCASSLRGSGNTIYFGEGSWLTVV.

V and J are TRBV7-3 and TRBJ1-1; 8 nucleotides agree with TRBD1. The germline V gene encodes CDR1 SGHTA and CDR2 FQGTGA. The CDR3 runs 13 residues. V lost 6 bases, J lost 2 bases, and 2 bases stayed unmatched. The CDR3 region is CASSQGANTEAFF. The CDR3 DNA follows: TGTGCCAGCAGTCAGGGGGCTAACACTGAAGCTTTCTTT.

The chain uses TRBV7-2 and TRBJ2-7; 10 nucleotides line up with TRBD1. The CDR3 spans 14 residues. Germline values: CDR1 SGHTA, CDR2 FQGNSA. The V gene end was trimmed by 2 bases and the J gene end by 6 bases; junction bases not matched to a gene: 4. In DNA form, the CDR3 reads TGTGCCAGCAGCTTAAGGGACAGGGGATTCGAGCAGTACTTC. Protein sequence: CASSLRDRGFEQYF. The full variable domain, rest sourced from reference TRBV7-2 and TRBJ2-7, is GAGVSQSPSNKVTEKGKDVELRCDPISGHTALYWYRQSLGQGLEFLIYFQGNSAPDKSGLPSDRFSAERTGGSVSTLTIQRTQQEDSAVYLCASSLRDRGFEQYFGPGTRLTVT.